These T cell receptor beta chains were read from a single sample in a study of beta chain features in type 1 diabetes. Here immunoSEQ multiplex PCR was the method, and the copy in TCRdb shows in-frame clones only, minus some. The data contain about 290,000 clones, 7.5% to 9.5% of them singletons. The sample taken for sequencing was central memory CD4+ T cells from blood. All receptors derive from a woman aged 18-29 years in good health. CDR3s leave out the opening cysteine and the closing phenylalanine or tryptophan.

TRBJ1-1	TRBV7-9	ASSAGAGFAEAF
TRBJ2-1	TRBV5-8	ASSSGLAGAGEQF
TRBJ1-4	TRBV7-9	ASSPPQGMVGNEKLF
TRBJ2-3	TRBV7-2	ASSLTRDSRTDTQY
TRBJ2-1	TRBV1	TSSPREQF
TRBJ2-1	TRBV5-4	ASSRAGERNEQF
TRBJ2-7	TRBV27	ASSFRLAGDIYEQY
TRBJ2-6	TRBV29-1	SVSLAGAHSGANVLT
TRBJ2-3	TRBV9	ASSVNQGELADTQY
TRBJ2-2	TRBV18	ASSPYEGELF
TRBJ2-5	TRBV5-1	ASSLDEGQTQY
TRBJ2-3	TRBV10-3	AISGQGRYTSTDTQY
TRBJ2-5	TRBV4-3	ASSPIVSGVQETQY
TRBJ1-5	TRBV19	ASRPPGTPVLRPQH
TRBJ1-6	TRBV2	ASKMTNSPLH
TRBJ2-2	TRBV7-6	ATPRELF
TRBJ2-5	TRBV11-2	ASSPTSGGSETQY
TRBJ1-5	TRBV10-3	AISSWEDSNQPQH
TRBJ1-5	TRBV6-6	ATQAVAGNQPQH
TRBJ2-5	TRBV5-4	ATAMDSETQY
TRBJ1-1	TRBV2	ASSVNPNTEAF
TRBJ2-1	TRBV7-2	ASSLGASGGNEQF
TRBJ2-1	TRBV18	ASSPQGMGAYNEQF
TRBJ2-7	TRBV5-6	ASSPRDSYEQY
TRBJ2-5	TRBV7-9	ASTIKGETQY
TRBJ1-2	TRBV6-5	ASRRVDYGYT
TRBJ2-7	TRBV27	ASSSGRSYEQY
TRBJ1-2	TRBV28	ASSSRDYGYT
TRBJ1-5	TRBV7-2	ASSREQRTSNQPQH
TRBJ2-1	TRBV18	ASSPQGERQF
TRBJ2-5	TRBV6-6	ASTGRGGGQETQY
TRBJ1-5	TRBV30	AWSVPPQPQH
TRBJ1-4	TRBV2	ASSGRGPRHEKLF
TRBJ2-1	TRBV7-9	ASSLGRGHAREQF
TRBJ1-3	TRBV6-5	AISDRDASNTIY
TRBJ2-2	TRBV5-1	ASSLDLRNTGELF
TRBJ1-4	TRBV5-6	ASSQLATNEKLF
TRBJ2-5	TRBV4-2	ASSPDSGQETQY
TRBJ2-4	TRBV23-1	ASSHDSHQNIQY
TRBJ2-5	TRBV7-2	ASSPRTDQETQY
TRBJ2-1	TRBV6-5	ASSYSVSGGWEQF
TRBJ2-3	TRBV4-3	ASSLEGLTPTDTQY
TRBJ2-1	TRBV9	ASSVGTSGIFYEQF
TRBJ2-1	TRBV14	ASSQRQPYNEQF
TRBJ2-5	TRBV29-1	SVRTGQETQY
TRBJ2-3	TRBV7-2	ASSPGGLAGITDTQY